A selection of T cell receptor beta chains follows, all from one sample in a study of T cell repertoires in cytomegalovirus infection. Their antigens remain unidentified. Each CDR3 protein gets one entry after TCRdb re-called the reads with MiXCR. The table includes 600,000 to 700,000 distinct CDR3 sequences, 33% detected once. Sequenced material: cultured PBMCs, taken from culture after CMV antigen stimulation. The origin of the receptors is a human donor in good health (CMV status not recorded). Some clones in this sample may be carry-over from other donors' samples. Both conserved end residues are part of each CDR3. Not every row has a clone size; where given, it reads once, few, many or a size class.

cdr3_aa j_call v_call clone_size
CASRSVLDGEAFF TRBJ1-1 TRBV7-6 once
CSVPRASTDTQYF TRBJ2-3 TRBV20-1 -
CASSFGNEDTQYF TRBJ2-3 TRBV12-3/TRBV12-4 few
CASNENRGFLTYEQYF TRBJ2-7 TRBV6-2/TRBV6-3 -
CASRRQDYNSPLHF TRBJ1-6 TRBV27 -
CASSLALVKETQYF TRBJ2-5 TRBV5-4 few
CAISDSRGSGSIGNSYNEQFF TRBJ2-1 TRBV10-3 once
CASSKGQGTEAFF TRBJ1-1 TRBV19 few
CAIKASPPMAILTGELFF TRBJ2-2 TRBV10-3 -
CASSYAGSAYEQYF TRBJ2-7 TRBV6-6 -
CASSAGTRANSPLHF TRBJ1-6 TRBV6-1 few
CASSPSAGGGKETQYF TRBJ2-5 TRBV4-3 -
CASRYREGTDTQYF TRBJ2-3 TRBV5-1 -
CASSQYVDSIYEQYF TRBJ2-7 TRBV4-3 -
CASSLGLGREETQYF TRBJ2-5 TRBV14 -
CASSTMTGYNQPQHF TRBJ1-5 TRBV12-3/TRBV12-4 many
CASRSTGAFEAFF TRBJ1-1 TRBV7-2 -
CSATRDFLRGTQYF TRBJ2-3 TRBV20-1 few
CASTVEVVQDAEAFF TRBJ1-1 TRBV19 -
CASSQGGTSGQPQHF TRBJ1-5 TRBV4-1 once
CASSPRTWLPNYGYTF TRBJ1-2 TRBV7-2 many
CATSVGVTDTQYF TRBJ2-3 TRBV15 -
CASSSFLVAKNIQYF TRBJ2-4 TRBV7-2 many
CASSLALGDSRGYTF TRBJ1-2 TRBV7-6 -
CASSLSSRSSYEQYF TRBJ2-7 TRBV7-9 -
CASSSSGGHYNEQFF TRBJ2-1 TRBV7-2 many
CASQPYVQGQWGLNTF TRBJ1-2 TRBV6-1 few
CASSPNLAAETQYF TRBJ2-5 TRBV12-3/TRBV12-4 -
CASKNWGSTEAFF TRBJ1-1 TRBV12-3/TRBV12-4 -
CASSPTTPREKLFF TRBJ1-4 TRBV7-6 -
CASSDTLAEWDNEQFF TRBJ2-1 TRBV7-2 many
CASSLGLARETQYF TRBJ2-5 TRBV5-1 -
CASSVVGWAKNTGELFF TRBJ2-2 TRBV9 -
CAISGPDSNQPQHF TRBJ1-5 TRBV10-3 -
CAIRDGSSGANVLTF TRBJ2-6 TRBV10-3 -
CASSQQGRSFYGYTF TRBJ1-2 TRBV5-6 -
CASSKGQGGVQPQHF TRBJ1-5 TRBV7-6 -